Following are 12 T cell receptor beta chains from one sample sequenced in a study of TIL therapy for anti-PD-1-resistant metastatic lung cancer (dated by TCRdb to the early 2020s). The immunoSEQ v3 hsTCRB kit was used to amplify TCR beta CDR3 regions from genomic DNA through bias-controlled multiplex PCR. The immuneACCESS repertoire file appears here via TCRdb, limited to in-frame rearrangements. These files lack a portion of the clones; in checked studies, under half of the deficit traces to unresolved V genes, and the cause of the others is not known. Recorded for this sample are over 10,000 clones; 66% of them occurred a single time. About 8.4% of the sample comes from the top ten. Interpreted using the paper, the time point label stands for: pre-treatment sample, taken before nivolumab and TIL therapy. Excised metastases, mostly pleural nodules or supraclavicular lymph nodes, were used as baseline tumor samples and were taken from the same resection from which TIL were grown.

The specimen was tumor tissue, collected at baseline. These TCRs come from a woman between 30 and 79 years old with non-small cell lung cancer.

In nucleotides, the CDR3 is TGTGCCAGCAGCTTGGAGAGGGGGCCTGGAAACACCATATATTTT. Translated: CASSLERGPGNTIYF. The J gene is TRBJ1-3, the V gene TRBV5-4, with 7 bases lining up with TRBD1. The CDR3 sequence is 15 residues long. Germline loops: CDR1 SGHNT, CDR2 YYREEE (reference sequence). V trimming: 0 bases; J trimming: 2 bases; junction bases outside the gene matches: 2.

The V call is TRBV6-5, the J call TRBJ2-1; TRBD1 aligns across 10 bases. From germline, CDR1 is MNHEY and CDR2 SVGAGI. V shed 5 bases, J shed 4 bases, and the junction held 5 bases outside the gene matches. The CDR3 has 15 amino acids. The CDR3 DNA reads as TGTGCCAGCAGTGGCGGGACAGGGGTTTACAATGAGCAGTTCTTC. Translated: CASSGGTGVYNEQFF.

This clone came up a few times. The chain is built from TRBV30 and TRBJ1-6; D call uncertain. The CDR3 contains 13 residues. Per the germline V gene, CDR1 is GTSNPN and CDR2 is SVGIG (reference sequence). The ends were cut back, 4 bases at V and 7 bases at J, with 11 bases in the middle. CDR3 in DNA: TGTGCCTGGACCGGCGGCGGCAATTCACCCCTCCACTTT. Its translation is CAWTGGGNSPLHF.

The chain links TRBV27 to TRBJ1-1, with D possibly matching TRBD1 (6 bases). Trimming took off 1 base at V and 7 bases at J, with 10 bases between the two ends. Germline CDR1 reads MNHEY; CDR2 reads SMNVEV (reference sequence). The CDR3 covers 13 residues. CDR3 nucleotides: TGTGCCAGCAGTTTATTCAGGGGTATTGAAGCTTTCTTT. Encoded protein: CASSLFRGIEAFF.

CDR3 DNA: TGTGCCAGCAGACGGGCCAGCCACCCCTCCTACGAGCAGTACTTC. Its translation is CASRRASHPSYEQYF. The chain joins TRBV6-5 to TRBJ2-5; no clear D. The J call is in doubt because the DNA end fits TRBJ2-7 better. This CDR3 spans 15 amino acids. Germline values: CDR1 MNHEY, CDR2 SVGAGI.

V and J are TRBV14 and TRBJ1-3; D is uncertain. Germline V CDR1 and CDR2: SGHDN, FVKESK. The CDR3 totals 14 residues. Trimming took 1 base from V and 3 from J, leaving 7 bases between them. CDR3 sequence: CASSQGLVGNTIYF. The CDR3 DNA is TGTGCCAGCAGCCAAGGGCTTGTTGGAAACACCATATATTTT.

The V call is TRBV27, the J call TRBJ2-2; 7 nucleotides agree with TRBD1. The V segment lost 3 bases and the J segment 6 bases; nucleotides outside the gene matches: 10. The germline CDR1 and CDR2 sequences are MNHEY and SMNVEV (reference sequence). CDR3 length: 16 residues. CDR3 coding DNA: TGTGCCAGCAGTTTGACACAGGGGTGGTATCCCGGGGAGCTGTTTTTT. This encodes CASSLTQGWYPGELFF.

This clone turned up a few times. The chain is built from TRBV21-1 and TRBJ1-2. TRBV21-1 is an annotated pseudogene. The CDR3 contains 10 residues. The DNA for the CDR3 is TGTGCCAGCAGGCCCGGTGGCTACACCTTC. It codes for CASRPGGYTF.

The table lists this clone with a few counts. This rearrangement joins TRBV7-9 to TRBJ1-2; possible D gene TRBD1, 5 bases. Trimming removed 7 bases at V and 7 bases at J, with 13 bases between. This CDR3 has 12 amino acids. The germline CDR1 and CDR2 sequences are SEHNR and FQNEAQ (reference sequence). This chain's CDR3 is CASNPSGGGYTF. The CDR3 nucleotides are TGTGCCAGCAACCCCAGTGGGGGTGGCTACACCTTC.

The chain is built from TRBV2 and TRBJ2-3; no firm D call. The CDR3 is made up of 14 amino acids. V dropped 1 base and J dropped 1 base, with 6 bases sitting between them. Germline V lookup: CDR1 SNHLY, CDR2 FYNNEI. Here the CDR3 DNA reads TGTGCCAGCAGTGAAGGGTGGGGCACAGATACGCAGTATTTT. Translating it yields CASSEGWGTDTQYF.

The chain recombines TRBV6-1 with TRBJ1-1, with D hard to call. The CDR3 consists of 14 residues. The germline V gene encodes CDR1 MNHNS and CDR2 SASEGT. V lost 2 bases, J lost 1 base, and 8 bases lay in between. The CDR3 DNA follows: TGTGCCAGCAGTGAATCGAACCAGAACACTGAAGCTTTCTTT. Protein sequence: CASSESNQNTEAFF.

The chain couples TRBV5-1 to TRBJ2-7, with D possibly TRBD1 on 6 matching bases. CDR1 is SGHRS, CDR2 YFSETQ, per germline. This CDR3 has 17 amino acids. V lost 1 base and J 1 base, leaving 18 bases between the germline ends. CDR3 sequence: CASSLFLGAGGSYEQYF. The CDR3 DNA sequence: TGCGCCAGCAGCTTGTTTCTGGGGGCAGGTGGGTCCTACGAGCAGTACTTC.